The TCR beta chain under discussion was sequenced for a study of OX40 agonist ivuxolimab in advanced cancers. Looked up from germline, CDR1 is GTSNPN and CDR2 is SVGIG (reference sequence). The CDR3 is 15 residues long. Trimming shortened V by 4 bases and J by 0 bases, and 15 bases separated the two germline ends. The repertoire was sequenced with immunoSEQ multiplex PCR; TCRdb's copy has only in-frame clones and lacks some. The sample lists 55,000 to 70,000 clones, 80% occurring once. The J gene is TRBJ1-1, the V gene TRBV30; possibly TRBD1 for D (5 bases). The specimen comprised CD4+ or CD8+ T cells sorted from blood, sampled in a trial of the OX40 agonist ivuxolimab. This clonotype was sampled from an adult with an advanced solid tumor such as melanoma, head and neck, liver or kidney cancer. CDR3 sequence: CAWMPGTLMNTEAFF. CDR3 nucleotides: TGTGCCTGGATGCCCGGGACCCTCATGAACACTGAAGCTTTCTTT.